Below are 18 T cell receptor beta chains sequenced from a single sample in a study of regulatory T cells in long-lasting Graves disease (TCRdb year 2021). Explained via the paper, the time point label denotes: newly diagnosed GD, antithyroid drugs for less than 3 months. RNA was extracted from PBMCs in TRIzol for both TCR sequencing and RNA sequencing. The receptor library was made with multiplex PCR. The sequencer listed for this sample is Illumina HiSeq 4000. CDR3 regions were amplified by Arm-PCR with iRepertoire HTBI primers to construct TCR beta libraries. Using fastp at Q25 and MiXCR, TCRdb reprocessed the public reads and kept productive beta chains. Rows with one shared CDR3 protein collapse into an entry with the most common genes and DNA. A total of roughly 420,000 distinct CDR3 sequences appear in this sample, approximately 15% of them only once. Of the sample, approximately 17% falls within the top ten clones.

In addition, the sample was reused for a study of T cells in Graves' hyperthyroidism and ophthalmopathy.

The sample here was peripheral blood mononuclear cells (PBMCs), taken at new diagnosis, from a patient treated with antithyroid drugs. These receptors were obtained from a woman aged 50 to 60 with Graves disease. Donor details come from another sample of the same person, matched by shared clones.

This clonotype was counted many times. The chain is built from TRBV18 and TRBJ1-5; no clear D. Trimming removed 5 bases at V and 4 bases at J, with 9 bases between. This CDR3 is 13 amino acids long. CDR1 is KGHSH and CDR2 is LQKENI in the germline V gene. Here the CDR3 reads CASSESSNQPQHF. In DNA form, the CDR3 reads TGTGCCAGCTCAGAGAGTAGTAATCAGCCCCAGCATTTT.

This clonotype appeared many times. This chain joins TRBV7-3 and TRBJ1-1; D remains ambiguous. This CDR3 is built from 14 residues. The ends were cut back, 6 bases at V and 3 bases at J, with 14 bases in the middle. The germline CDR1 and CDR2 sequences are SGHTA and FQGTGA. Here the CDR3 reads CASRLREGDTEAFF. The DNA of the CDR3 is TGTGCCAGCAGACTCCGGGAGGGTGACACTGAAGCTTTCTTT.

This clonotype came up many times. The chain recombines TRBV11-2 with TRBJ2-7; D unclear. Germline-derived CDR1 and CDR2 are SGHAT and FQNNGV. The V and J ends lost 0 bases and 5 bases respectively, with 5 bases between them. The CDR3 has 12 residues. CDR3 DNA: TGTGCCAGCAGCTTAGAAAGAAACGAGCAGTACTTC. Its protein product is CASSLERNEQYF.

This clonotype was counted many times. The chain combines TRBV28 with TRBJ1-1; a weak D match, TRBD1 (5 bases). Per the germline V gene, CDR1 is MDHEN and CDR2 is SYDVKM. The CDR3 loop spans 19 amino acids. Trimming cost V 5 bases and J 2 bases, with 27 bases left between them. CDR3 sequence reads: CASSQHRVPRGTLNTEAFF. CDR3 nucleotide sequence: TGTGCCAGCAGTCAACACCGGGTCCCGAGGGGAACTCTAAACACTGAAGCTTTCTTT.

This clonotype was picked up many times. The chain recombines TRBV6-2 or TRBV6-3 with TRBJ2-5; no clear D gene. Trimming left V 2 bases short and J 0 bases short, with 7 bases between. From germline, CDR1 is MNHEY and CDR2 SVGEGT. This CDR3 region has 14 residues. Here the CDR3 reads CASSYGRNQETQYF. The CDR3 DNA follows: TGTGCCAGCAGTTACGGCAGAAACCAAGAGACCCAGTACTTC.

The rearrangement links TRBV20-1 to TRBJ2-3; 8 bases agree with TRBD2. Germline trimming cut 6 bases from V and 2 bases from J; bases unmatched to any gene: 16. CDR1 and CDR2 from the germline V gene are DFQATT and SNEGSKA (reference sequence). The CDR3 totals 17 residues. This chain's CDR3 is CSARNGLGLALTDTQYF. The CDR3 DNA reads as TGCAGTGCCAGAAACGGCCTTGGACTAGCCCTCACAGATACGCAGTATTTT.

The sample holds a few counts of this clonotype. This sequence joins TRBV5-1 and TRBJ2-3; maybe TRBD2 (5 bases). CDR1 is SGHRS, CDR2 YFSETQ, per germline. V lost 4 bases, J lost 5 bases, and 14 bases lay in between. The CDR3 sequence is 14 residues long. The CDR3 DNA reads as TGCGCCAGCAGCCTCCGGGATCCGGGAGATACGCAGTATTTT. Translation gives CASSLRDPGDTQYF.

This clonotype was seen ten or more times. V usage is TRBV7-8 and J usage is TRBJ2-7; tentative D call: TRBD2 (6 bases). Between the trimmed V and J ends, which lost 5 bases and 5 bases, there was a span of 16 bases. CDR3 size: 14 residues. Germline assignment: CDR1 SGHVS and CDR2 FQNEAQ. CDR3 loop: CASSQGGSYDEQYF. Here the CDR3 DNA reads TGTGCCAGCAGCCAGGGAGGATCCTATGACGAGCAGTACTTC.

This clonotype was counted at least ten times. V gene TRBV7-9 combines with J gene TRBJ2-5; the D gene is possibly TRBD2 (6 bases). Germline CDR1 reads SEHNR; CDR2 reads FQNEAQ (reference sequence). Deletions cut 1 base from V and 4 bases from J, with 13 bases between. The CDR3 is made up of 15 amino acids. CDR3: CASSLGFGGRETQYF. DNA of the CDR3: TGTGCCAGCAGCTTAGGTTTCGGGGGAAGAGAGACCCAGTACTTC.

This clonotype was seen a few times. V usage is TRBV6-2 or TRBV6-3 and J usage is TRBJ2-7, with TRBD1 matching over 8 bases. The V segment lost 5 bases and the J segment 6 bases; nucleotides outside the gene matches: 9. The CDR3 loop spans 14 amino acids. Germline V CDR1 and CDR2: MNHEY, SVGEGT. CDR3 nucleotide sequence: TGTGCCAGCAGTACGGACAGGGCGGGCTTCGAGCAGTACTTC. Its protein is CASSTDRAGFEQYF.

This clonotype appeared many times. This rearrangement joins TRBV2 to TRBJ1-2; unclear D gene. There are 10 residues in the CDR3. Germline CDR1 and CDR2: SNHLY and FYNNEI. V was trimmed by 7 bases and J by 9 bases, leaving 9 bases between them. The CDR3 here is CASNGLSYTF. The CDR3 DNA is TGTGCCAGCAATGGGTTGAGCTACACCTTC. The full variable domain, its missing parts supplied by reference TRBV2 and TRBJ1-2, is EPEVTQTPSHQVTQMGQEVILRCVPISNHLYFYWYRQILGQKVEFLVSFYNNEISEKSEIFDDQFSVERPDGSNFTLKIRSTKLEDSAMYFCASNGLSYTFGSGTRLTVV.

This clonotype showed up many times. The chain joins TRBV5-1 to TRBJ1-1; 8 bases align to TRBD1. V lost 4 bases to trimming and J lost 1 base; unmatched junction nucleotides: 6. The V gene's germline CDR1 is SGHRS and CDR2 YFSETQ. The CDR3 is 15 residues long. This chain's CDR3 is CASSREGQANTEAFF. The CDR3 nucleotides read TGCGCCAGCAGCAGAGAGGGACAGGCGAACACTGAAGCTTTCTTT.

This clonotype was found many times. The rearrangement links TRBV6-1 to TRBJ2-3, with TRBD1 identical over 7 bases. The CDR3 contains 15 residues. The J segment lost 2 bases and the V segment lost 6 bases, leaving 8 bases of the junction unmatched. Germline lookup yields CDR1 MNHNS and CDR2 SASEGT. CDR3 in DNA: TGTGCCAGCAGGAGAATGACAGGGCTCACAGATACGCAGTATTTT. It is translated as CASRRMTGLTDTQYF.

There are many counts of this clonotype. This chain's CDR3 is CASSLEAAGGPDTQYF. CDR3 sequence (DNA): TGCGCCAGCAGCTTGGAGGCAGCGGGAGGGCCAGATACGCAGTATTTT. V gene TRBV5-1 combines with J gene TRBJ2-3; 10 bases fit TRBD2. The trim removed 0 bases at V and 4 bases at J, leaving 5 bases unmatched. Germline CDR1 SGHRS, CDR2 YFSETQ. The CDR3 extends over 16 amino acids.

This clonotype has at least ten counts. The chain uses TRBV5-6 and TRBJ2-3; D unresolved. Germline CDR1 reads SGHDT; CDR2 reads YYEEEE. The CDR3 is made up of 12 amino acids. Trimming removed 7 bases from V and 4 bases from J, with 10 bases in between. CDR3 residues: CASEESSDTQYF. DNA of the CDR3: TGTGCCAGCGAAGAGAGTTCAGATACGCAGTATTTT. The variable domain in full, with the rest retrieved from reference TRBV5-6 and TRBJ2-3, is DAGVTQSPTHLIKTRGQQVTLRCSPKSGHDTVSWYQQALGQGPQFIFQYYEEEERQRGNFPDRFSGHQFPNYSSELNVNALLLGDSALYLCASEESSDTQYFGPGTRLTVL.

This clonotype was recorded many times. J is TRBJ2-1 and V is TRBV11-3, with D perhaps TRBD1 or TRBD2 (5 bases each). Germline V lookup: CDR1 SGHNT, CDR2 YENEEA. V lost 1 base and J 3 bases, leaving 10 bases between the germline ends. The CDR3 sequence is 15 residues long. CDR3 sequence (DNA): TGTGCCAGCAGCTTAGGAGGGACCGACTACAATGAGCAGTTCTTC. This sequence encodes CASSLGGTDYNEQFF.

At least ten counts were recorded for this clonotype. The rearrangement uses TRBV28 and TRBJ1-1; 10 nucleotides line up with TRBD1. Germline values: CDR1 MDHEN, CDR2 SYDVKM. CDR3 size: 18 residues. Trimming cost V 2 bases and J 4 bases; bases outside gene matches: 13. CDR3 sequence reads: CASSLHGTGASLVTEAFF. CDR3 coding DNA: TGTGCCAGCAGTTTACATGGGACAGGGGCGTCCCTTGTCACTGAAGCTTTCTTT. The variable domain in full, with the rest retrieved from reference TRBV28 and TRBJ1-1, is DVKVTQSSRYLVKRTGEKVFLECVQDMDHENMFWYRQDPGLGLRLIYFSYDVKMKEKGDIPEGYSVSREKKERFSLILESASTNQTSMYLCASSLHGTGASLVTEAFFGQGTRLTVV.

The chain uses TRBV6-1 and TRBJ1-4; possibly TRBD1 for D (6 bases). V was clipped by 2 bases and J by 2 bases, with 18 bases between them. CDR1 and CDR2 (germline): MNHNS, SASEGT. The CDR3 loop spans 18 amino acids. CDR3 loop: CASSEYPPGAMTNEKLFF. Written as DNA, the CDR3 is TGTGCCAGCAGTGAATATCCTCCGGGGGCGATGACTAATGAAAAACTGTTTTTT.